This entry is about one T cell receptor (beta chain). Its antigen is not identified. This CDR3 has 12 amino acids. Germline V lookup: CDR1 MNHNS, CDR2 SASEGT. Trimming shortened V by 2 bases and J by 12 bases, and 14 bases separated the two germline ends. Assay: immunoSEQ multiplex PCR; the TCRdb copy retains only in-frame clones and omits some. The data hold roughly 32,000 clones, with roughly 76% observed a single time. This record belongs to a study of OX40 agonist ivuxolimab in advanced cancers. Study results and caveats: The mean number of expanded clones was higher in CD8+ T cells than in CD4+. Partly responding patients at 0.1-3.0 mg/kg showed some of the smallest clonal expansion.

This receptor was identified in an adult with an advanced solid tumor such as melanoma, head and neck, liver or kidney cancer. The material was CD4+ or CD8+ T cells sorted from blood, obtained in a trial of the OX40 agonist ivuxolimab. This rearrangement joins TRBV6-1 to TRBJ2-7; D remains ambiguous. The CDR3 loop reads CASSEYANMAYF. CDR3 in DNA: TGTGCCAGCAGTGAATATGCAAATATGGCGTACTTC.